The 18 T cell receptor beta chains presented below share a single source sample, sequenced in a study of CD8+ T cells in alopecia areata. Sequencing templates came from extracted RNA that was reverse transcribed into cDNA. Repertoires were generated with immunoSEQ multiplex PCR, while TCRdb's copy carries only in-frame clones and drops some. In the table there are 150,000 or so clones, approximately 53% of which are singletons. This specimen consisted of CD8+ T cells sorted from blood, obtained at week 0. Source of these receptors: a human donor with alopecia areata.

The rearrangement uses TRBV27 and TRBJ2-3; TRBD1 agrees at 9 bases. The length of the CDR3 is 17 residues. Germline assignment: CDR1 MNHEY and CDR2 SMNVEV (reference sequence). J lost 5 bases, V lost 4 bases, and 13 bases had no gene match. The CDR3 region is CASSSLQGAAYRDTQYF. CDR3 in DNA: TGTGCCAGCAGTTCGCTACAGGGGGCGGCTTATCGAGATACGCAGTATTTT.

The rearrangement joins TRBV5-1 to TRBJ1-2; D ambiguous. There are 12 residues in the CDR3. The V end lost 1 base, the J end lost 10 bases, and 11 bases lay between the germline ends. Germline V gives CDR1 SGHRS, CDR2 YFSETQ. The CDR3 here is CASSLSGRDYTF. The CDR3 DNA reads as TGCGCCAGCAGCTTGTCCGGGAGAGACTACACCTTC. Looking up the rest from reference TRBV5-1 and TRBJ1-2 gives the full variable domain: KAGVTQTPRYLIKTRGQQVTLSCSPISGHRSVSWYQQTPGQGLQFLFEYFSETQRNKGNFPGRFSGRQFSNSRSEMNVSTLELGDSALYLCASSLSGRDYTFGSGTRLTVV.

This clone showed up just a few times. The J gene is TRBJ1-1, the V gene TRBV5-1, with TRBD1 identical over 8 bases. Trimming at V came to 4 bases and at J to 4 bases, leaving 9 bases not matched to a gene. This CDR3 contains 15 residues. Germline V gives CDR1 SGHRS, CDR2 YFSETQ. CDR3 DNA sequence: TGCGCCAGCAGCGCCCACAGGGGGGTGGGCACTGAAGCTTTCTTT. This sequence encodes CASSAHRGVGTEAFF.

This clone was detected only a few times. The chain couples TRBV19 to TRBJ2-3; 10 bases align to TRBD1. With V trimmed by 6 bases and J by 1 base, 7 bases remained unmatched. The V gene's germline CDR1 is LNHDA and CDR2 SQIVND (reference sequence). The CDR3 contains 16 residues. The CDR3 DNA reads TGTGCCAGTAGGGCTGGAGGGACAGGGGGCACAGATACGCAGTATTTT. Protein: CASRAGGTGGTDTQYF. Full variable domain (remainder filled in from reference TRBV19 and TRBJ2-3): DGGITQSPKYLFRKEGQNVTLSCEQNLNHDAMYWYRQDPGQGLRLIYYSQIVNDFQKGDIAEGYSVSREKKESFPLTVTSAQKNPTAFYLCASRAGGTGGTDTQYFGPGTRLTVL.

The chain links TRBV6-5 to TRBJ2-6; D call uncertain. The germline V and J ends were trimmed by 0 bases and 3 bases, with 3 bases remaining between them. There are 14 residues in the CDR3. Germline V gene lookup returns CDR1 MNHEY and CDR2 SVGAGI. The CDR3 sequence: CASSYSDGANVLTF. The CDR3 nucleotides read TGTGCCAGCAGTTACTCGGATGGGGCCAACGTCCTGACTTTC.

In its sample, this clone was seen once. This chain links TRBV13 with TRBJ1-2; D not resolved. CDR1 and CDR2 (germline): PRHDT, FYEKMQ (reference sequence). V lost 5 bases to trimming and J lost 4 bases, with 17 bases between them. This CDR3 spans 15 amino acids. The CDR3 reads CASSPDRSASYGYTF. The CDR3 coding sequence is TGTGCCAGCAGCCCAGACCGTTCCGCCTCCTATGGCTACACCTTC.

The J gene is TRBJ1-5, the V gene TRBV27; D is possibly TRBD1 (5 bases). The CDR3 loop spans 13 amino acids. Germline loops: CDR1 MNHEY, CDR2 SMNVEV (reference sequence). Between the trimmed V and J ends, which lost 3 bases and 4 bases, there was a span of 7 bases. The CDR3 region has the DNA TGTGCCAGCAGTTTTAGGGGTAATCAGCCCCAGCATTTT. This codes for CASSFRGNQPQHF.

This clone was recorded a few times. This chain joins TRBV7-8 and TRBJ2-7; a weak D match, TRBD1 (6 bases). Between the trimmed V and J ends, which lost 1 base and 2 bases, there was a span of 9 bases. The germline CDR1 and CDR2 sequences are SGHVS and FQNEAQ. This CDR3 has 14 residues. CDR3 protein: CASSLERGTYEQYF. Here the CDR3 DNA reads TGTGCCAGCAGCTTAGAGAGGGGGACCTACGAGCAGTACTTC.

The J gene is TRBJ1-1, the V gene TRBV30; no reliable D call. This CDR3 spans 17 amino acids. V gave up 7 bases and J gave up 6 bases, with 30 bases separating them. CDR1 is GTSNPN and CDR2 is SVGIG in the germline V gene (reference sequence). The CDR3 nucleotides are TGTGCCTTAGTCCTAAGGAATGATTTTACGAAGGAGTCTGAAGCTTTCTTT. As protein: CALVLRNDFTKESEAFF.

This clone was seen a few times. The rearrangement joins TRBV7-9 to TRBJ2-2; the D is unclear. Trimming stripped 1 base from V and 1 base from J, with 4 bases between. The CDR3 loop spans 14 amino acids. Germline values: CDR1 SEHNR, CDR2 FQNEAQ (reference sequence). As DNA, the CDR3 is TGTGCCAGCAGCTTAGGCCAGAACACCGGGGAGCTGTTTTTT. It is translated as CASSLGQNTGELFF. Drawing the rest from reference TRBV7-9 and TRBJ2-2, the complete variable domain is DTGVSQNPRHKITKRGQNVTFRCDPISEHNRLYWYRQTLGQGPEFLTYFQNEAQLEKSRLLSDRFSAERPKGSFSTLEIQRTEQGDSAMYLCASSLGQNTGELFFGEGSRLTVL.

As concerns this clone: This likely traces to a read error, being one base from a far larger clone. The chain recombines TRBV11-2 with TRBJ1-2, with D unclear. V was clipped by 4 bases and J by 2 bases, with 2 bases between them. Per germline, CDR1 SGHAT and CDR2 FQNNGV. CDR3 size: 11 residues. The CDR3: CASSSNYGYTF. The DNA of the CDR3 is TGTGCCAGCAGCTCCAACTATGGCTACACCTTC.

V gene TRBV6-5 combines with J gene TRBJ2-7, with D tentatively TRBD1 (6 bases). Germline-derived CDR1 and CDR2 are MNHEY and SVGAGI. V was trimmed by 5 bases and J by 13 bases, leaving 21 bases between them. The CDR3 runs to 13 residues. CDR3 region: CASSPFPGQGFYF. In DNA, the CDR3 is TGTGCCAGCAGTCCCTTCCCGGGACAAGGCTTCTACTTC.

The rearrangement joins TRBV20-1 to TRBJ1-1; the D is unclear. Germline assignment: CDR1 DFQATT and CDR2 SNEGSKA (reference sequence). This CDR3 region has 10 residues. V dropped 6 bases and J dropped 7 bases, with 9 bases sitting between them. CDR3 protein: CSAIESEAFF. In DNA, the CDR3 is TGCAGTGCCATAGAGAGTGAAGCTTTCTTT.

This clone was detected a few times. J is TRBJ2-7 and V is TRBV30, with a weak D call TRBD2 (5 bases). V was pared by 5 bases and J by 1 base, with 12 bases between. This CDR3 is 13 amino acids long. Germline V gene data show CDR1 as GTSNPN and CDR2 as SVGIG (reference sequence). CDR3 nucleotides: TGTGCCTGGGGACCCGGGAATTCCTACGAGCAGTACTTC. It is translated as CAWGPGNSYEQYF.

For this clone: Since a much larger clone is just one base distant, this may be a read error. The chain combines TRBV7-3 with TRBJ2-2, with unresolved D. Trimming cost V 1 base and J 4 bases, with 1 base left between them. The CDR3 length is 12 residues. From germline, CDR1 is SGHTA and CDR2 FQGTGA. CDR3 region: CASSLSTGELFF. The CDR3 DNA reads as TGTGCCAGCAGCTTAAGCACCGGGGAGCTGTTTTTT.

The CDR3 reads CASSLSMDEKLFF. CDR3 DNA: TGTGCCAGCAGCTTGTCGATGGATGAAAAACTGTTTTTT. The chain is built from TRBV5-6 and TRBJ1-4; D call uncertain. This CDR3 is built from 13 residues. Trimming stripped 1 base from V and 6 bases from J, with 7 bases between. CDR1 and CDR2 (germline): SGHDT, YYEEEE.

This chain links TRBV9 with TRBJ1-1, with 8 bases identical to TRBD1. Germline CDR1 reads SGDLS; CDR2 reads YYNGEE. This CDR3 is built from 13 residues. V was pared by 7 bases and J by 1 base, with 3 bases of the junction left unmatched. CDR3 sequence: CASGTGWNTEAFF. The CDR3 DNA reads TGTGCCAGCGGGACAGGATGGAACACTGAAGCTTTCTTT.

V and J are TRBV29-1 and TRBJ2-7; a possible D gene is TRBD2 (5 bases). Between the trimmed V and J ends, which lost 4 bases and 3 bases, there was a span of 10 bases. The germline gives CDR1 SQVTM, CDR2 ANQGSEA. This CDR3 has 12 amino acids. CDR3 residues: CSVGGFGYEQYF. CDR3 nucleotides: TGCAGCGTTGGAGGGTTCGGCTACGAGCAGTACTTC.